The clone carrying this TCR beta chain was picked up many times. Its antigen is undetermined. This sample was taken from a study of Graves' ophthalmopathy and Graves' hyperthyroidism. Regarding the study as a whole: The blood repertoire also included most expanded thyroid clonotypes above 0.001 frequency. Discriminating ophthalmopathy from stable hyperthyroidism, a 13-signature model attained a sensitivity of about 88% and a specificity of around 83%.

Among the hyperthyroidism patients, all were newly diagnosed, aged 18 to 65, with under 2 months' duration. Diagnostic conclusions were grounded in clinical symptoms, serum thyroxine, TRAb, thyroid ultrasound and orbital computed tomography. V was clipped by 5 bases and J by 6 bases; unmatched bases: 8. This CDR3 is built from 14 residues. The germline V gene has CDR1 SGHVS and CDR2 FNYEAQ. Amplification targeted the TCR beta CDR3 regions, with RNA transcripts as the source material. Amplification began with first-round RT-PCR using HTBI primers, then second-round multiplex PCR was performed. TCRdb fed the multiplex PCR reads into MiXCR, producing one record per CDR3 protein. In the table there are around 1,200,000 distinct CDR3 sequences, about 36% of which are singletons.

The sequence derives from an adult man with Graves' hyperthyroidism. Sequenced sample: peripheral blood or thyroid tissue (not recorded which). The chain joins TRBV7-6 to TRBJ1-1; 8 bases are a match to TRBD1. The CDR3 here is CASSETGTGAEAFF. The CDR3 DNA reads TGTGCCAGCAGCGAAACCGGGACAGGAGCTGAAGCTTTCTTT.